A selection of T cell receptor beta chains follows, all from one sample in a study of T cell clonotyping in hematopoietic cell transplantation. Sequenced by immunoSEQ multiplex PCR; TCRdb stores in-frame clones only, minus some. The data show over 25,000 clones, roughly 90% seen once. Material: PBMCs, obtained 100 days after allogeneic stem cell transplant. The receptors derive from a female patient aged 50 to 65 who had an allogeneic stem cell transplant from a related donor, so the T cells may come from the graft donor. Some clones in this sample may be carry-over from other donors' samples. Each CDR3 is given without its conserved first and last residue. A D gene is named only where the DNA matches it firmly. Not every row has a clone size; where given, it reads once, few, many or a size class.

size: NA; J: TRBJ2-5; D: NA; V: TRBV10-3; CDR3: AISGRGQETQY
size: NA; J: TRBJ2-5; D: TRBD2; V: TRBV27; CDR3: ATALGGMKTQY
size: once; J: TRBJ2-1; D: TRBD2; V: TRBV6-1; CDR3: ASSVSVGGYNEQF
size: NA; J: TRBJ1-1; D: NA; V: TRBV2; CDR3: ASSLGGPNTEAF
size: NA; J: TRBJ2-7; D: NA; V: TRBV7-2; CDR3: ASSLGQVYEQY
size: NA; J: TRBJ2-5; D: NA; V: TRBV2; CDR3: ASSARDSDTAQY
size: NA; J: TRBJ2-3; D: TRBD2; V: TRBV30; CDR3: ASEPGGADTQY
size: NA; J: TRBJ1-2; D: NA; V: TRBV7-9; CDR3: ASSAVRGLGYGYT
size: NA; J: TRBJ1-5; D: NA; V: TRBV5-8; CDR3: ASGLRGYQPQH
size: few; J: TRBJ1-1; D: NA; V: TRBV30; CDR3: AWSGSRNTEAF
size: NA; J: TRBJ2-1; D: NA; V: TRBV13; CDR3: ATVGHSSYNEQF
size: NA; J: TRBJ2-3; D: TRBD2; V: TRBV6-6; CDR3: ASRGLAGRTDTQY
size: NA; J: TRBJ1-5; D: TRBD1; V: TRBV11-2; CDR3: ASSLLTGDNQPQH
size: NA; J: TRBJ2-5; D: NA; V: TRBV6-5; CDR3: ASSYSWGSETQY
size: NA; J: TRBJ1-4; D: NA; V: TRBV6-1; CDR3: ASNRAWVEKLF
size: NA; J: TRBJ1-1; D: NA; V: TRBV30; CDR3: AWSERGDTEAF
size: NA; J: TRBJ2-7; D: NA; V: TRBV6-1; CDR3: ASSAYRDYEQY
size: NA; J: TRBJ1-4; D: NA; V: TRBV5-1; CDR3: ASSLGQSATNEKLF
size: few; J: TRBJ1-1; D: NA; V: TRBV2; CDR3: ASTSQGWATEAF
size: NA; J: TRBJ2-7; D: NA; V: TRBV7-6; CDR3: ASSSYGGADEQY
size: NA; J: TRBJ1-2; D: NA; V: TRBV10-3; CDR3: ATGTSYGYT
size: NA; J: TRBJ1-1; D: TRBD1; V: TRBV7-8; CDR3: ASSLRGQVNTEAF
size: NA; J: TRBJ2-7; D: NA; V: TRBV27; CDR3: ASSWTNRLEQY
size: NA; J: TRBJ2-7; D: NA; V: TRBV6-1; CDR3: ASSEAAVYEQY
size: NA; J: TRBJ1-6; D: NA; V: TRBV6-5; CDR3: ASSSKGDSPLH
size: NA; J: TRBJ1-2; D: TRBD1; V: TRBV19; CDR3: ASSTGQDYGYT
size: NA; J: TRBJ2-7; D: NA; V: TRBV19; CDR3: ATTAPRSYEQY
size: NA; J: TRBJ1-1; D: NA; V: TRBV7-9; CDR3: ASSKTGRTEAF
size: NA; J: TRBJ2-7; D: NA; V: TRBV25-1; CDR3: ASSESLTVYEQY
size: medium-sized; J: TRBJ1-1; D: NA; V: TRBV27; CDR3: ASRGEQTMNTEAF
size: NA; J: TRBJ1-2; D: NA; V: TRBV27; CDR3: ASSLDSYYGYT
size: NA; J: TRBJ2-1; D: TRBD2; V: TRBV7-9; CDR3: ASSLAGGGASNEQF
size: NA; J: TRBJ2-3; D: NA; V: TRBV30; CDR3: AWSATGTSTDTQY
size: few; J: TRBJ2-7; D: NA; V: TRBV7-9; CDR3: ASRRGQGSYEQY
size: NA; J: TRBJ2-3; D: TRBD2; V: TRBV5-1; CDR3: ASSPLAGSITDTQY
size: NA; J: TRBJ1-6; D: NA; V: TRBV7-2; CDR3: ASSLVGTRSSPLH
size: NA; J: TRBJ1-1; D: NA; V: TRBV9; CDR3: ASSVNNRDTEAF
size: NA; J: TRBJ1-6; D: NA; V: TRBV5-8; CDR3: ASSFGGQGIRSPLH
size: NA; J: TRBJ1-2; D: NA; V: TRBV2; CDR3: ASSVRQGTYGYT
size: NA; J: TRBJ2-3; D: NA; V: TRBV19; CDR3: ASRGTSGEITDTQY
size: NA; J: TRBJ2-3; D: TRBD2; V: TRBV19; CDR3: ASALSGDITDTQY
size: NA; J: TRBJ2-1; D: TRBD2; V: TRBV6-1; CDR3: AASGTSGPWDEQF
size: once; J: TRBJ1-6; D: NA; V: TRBV30; CDR3: AWTGDYNSPLH
size: once; J: TRBJ2-7; D: TRBD1; V: TRBV5-1; CDR3: ASSWDRPSYEQY
size: NA; J: TRBJ2-7; D: TRBD2; V: TRBV2; CDR3: ASTRIGEGEQY
size: NA; J: TRBJ1-1; D: NA; V: TRBV28; CDR3: ASPPSLLGGDTEAF